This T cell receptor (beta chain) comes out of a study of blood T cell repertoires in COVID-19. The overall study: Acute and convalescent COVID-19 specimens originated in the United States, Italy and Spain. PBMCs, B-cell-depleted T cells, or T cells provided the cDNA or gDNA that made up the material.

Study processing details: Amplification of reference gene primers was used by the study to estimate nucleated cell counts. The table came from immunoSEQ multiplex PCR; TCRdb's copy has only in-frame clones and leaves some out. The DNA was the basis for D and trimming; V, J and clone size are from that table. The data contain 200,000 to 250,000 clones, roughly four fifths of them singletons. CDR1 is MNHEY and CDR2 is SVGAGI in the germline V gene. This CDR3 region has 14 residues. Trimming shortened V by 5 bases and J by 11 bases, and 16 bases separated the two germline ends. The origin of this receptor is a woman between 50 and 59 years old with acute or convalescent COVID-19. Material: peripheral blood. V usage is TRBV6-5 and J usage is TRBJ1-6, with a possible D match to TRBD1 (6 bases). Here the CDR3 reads CASSLGQITAPLHF. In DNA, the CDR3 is TGTGCCAGCAGTCTAGGACAGATAACGGCACCCCTCCACTTT.